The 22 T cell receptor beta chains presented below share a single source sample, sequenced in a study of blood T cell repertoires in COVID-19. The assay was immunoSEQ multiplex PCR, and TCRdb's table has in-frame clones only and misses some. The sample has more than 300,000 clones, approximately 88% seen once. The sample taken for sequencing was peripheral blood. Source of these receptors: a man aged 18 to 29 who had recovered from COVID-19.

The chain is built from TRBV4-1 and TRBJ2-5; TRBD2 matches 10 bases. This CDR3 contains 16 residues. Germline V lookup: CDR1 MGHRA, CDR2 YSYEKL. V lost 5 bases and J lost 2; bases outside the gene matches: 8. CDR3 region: CASSIRTSGGQETQYF. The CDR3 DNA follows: TGCGCCAGCAGCATCCGGACTAGCGGAGGGCAAGAGACCCAGTACTTC.

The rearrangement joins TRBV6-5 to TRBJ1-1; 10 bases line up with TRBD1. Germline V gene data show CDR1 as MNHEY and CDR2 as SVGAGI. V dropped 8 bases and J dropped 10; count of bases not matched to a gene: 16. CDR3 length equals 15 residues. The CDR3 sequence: CASADSGTGATAAFF. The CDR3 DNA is TGTGCCAGCGCTGACTCCGGGACAGGGGCCACGGCAGCTTTCTTT.

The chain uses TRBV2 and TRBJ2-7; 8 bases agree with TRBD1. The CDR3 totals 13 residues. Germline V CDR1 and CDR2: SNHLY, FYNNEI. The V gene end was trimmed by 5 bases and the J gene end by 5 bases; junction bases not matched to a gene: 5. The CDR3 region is CASSLTGDNEQYF. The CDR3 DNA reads TGTGCCAGCAGTTTGACAGGGGACAACGAGCAGTACTTC.

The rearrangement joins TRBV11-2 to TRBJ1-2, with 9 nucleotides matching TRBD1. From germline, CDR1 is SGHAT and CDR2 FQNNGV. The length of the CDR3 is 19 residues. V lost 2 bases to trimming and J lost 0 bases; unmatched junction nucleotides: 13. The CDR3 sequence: CASSLPSRDRVLANYGYTF. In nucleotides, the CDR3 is TGTGCCAGCAGCTTACCTTCCCGGGACAGGGTTCTAGCTAACTATGGCTACACCTTC.

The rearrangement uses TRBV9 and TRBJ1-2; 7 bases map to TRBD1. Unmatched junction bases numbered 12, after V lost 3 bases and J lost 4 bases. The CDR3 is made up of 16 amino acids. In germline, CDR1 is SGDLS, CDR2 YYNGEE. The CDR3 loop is CASSEGPDRAGYGYTF. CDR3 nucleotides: TGTGCCAGCAGCGAGGGACCAGACAGGGCCGGCTATGGCTACACCTTC.

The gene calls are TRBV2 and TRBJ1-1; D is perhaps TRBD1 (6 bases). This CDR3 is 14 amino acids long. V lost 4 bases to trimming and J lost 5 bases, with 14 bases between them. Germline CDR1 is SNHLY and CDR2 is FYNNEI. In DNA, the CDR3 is TGTGCCAGCAGTGGGACCCAGGGGAGTACTGAAGCTTTCTTT. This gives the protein CASSGTQGSTEAFF.

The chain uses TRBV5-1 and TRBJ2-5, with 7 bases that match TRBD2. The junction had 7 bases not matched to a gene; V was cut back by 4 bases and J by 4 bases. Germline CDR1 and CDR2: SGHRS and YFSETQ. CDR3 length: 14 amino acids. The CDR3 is CASSRAPGGETQYF. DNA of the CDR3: TGCGCCAGCAGCCGGGCCCCGGGGGGAGAGACCCAGTACTTC.

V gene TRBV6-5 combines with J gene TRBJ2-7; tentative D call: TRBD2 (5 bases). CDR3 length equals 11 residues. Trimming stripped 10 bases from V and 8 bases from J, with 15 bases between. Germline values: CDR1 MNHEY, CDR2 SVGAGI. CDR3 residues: CATTHLGKQYF. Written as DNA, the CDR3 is TGTGCCACAACACACCTCGGGAAGCAGTACTTC.

Here the CDR3 DNA reads TGCGCCAGCAGCCGCGCTTTTTCACAGGGCCTTAACTATGGCTACACCTTC. Protein product: CASSRAFSQGLNYGYTF. The V gene is TRBV4-3, the J gene TRBJ1-2; a weak D match, TRBD1 (6 bases). CDR3 length: 17 amino acids. V was cut by 4 bases and J by 1 base, with 19 bases left in between. Germline CDR1 LGHNA, CDR2 YSLEER.

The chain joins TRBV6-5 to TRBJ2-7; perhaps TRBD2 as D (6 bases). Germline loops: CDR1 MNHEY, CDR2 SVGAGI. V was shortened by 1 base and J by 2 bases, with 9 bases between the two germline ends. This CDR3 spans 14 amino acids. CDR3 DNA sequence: TGTGCCAGCAGTTACTTAGCGGAGACCTACGAGCAGTACTTC. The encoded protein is CASSYLAETYEQYF.

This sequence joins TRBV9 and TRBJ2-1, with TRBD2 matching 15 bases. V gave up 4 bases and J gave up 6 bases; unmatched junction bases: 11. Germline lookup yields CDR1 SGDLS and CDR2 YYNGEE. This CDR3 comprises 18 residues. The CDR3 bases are TGTGCCAGCAGCCTCGGGACTAGCGGGAGGACTCACCGCAATGAGCAGTTCTTC. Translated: CASSLGTSGRTHRNEQFF.

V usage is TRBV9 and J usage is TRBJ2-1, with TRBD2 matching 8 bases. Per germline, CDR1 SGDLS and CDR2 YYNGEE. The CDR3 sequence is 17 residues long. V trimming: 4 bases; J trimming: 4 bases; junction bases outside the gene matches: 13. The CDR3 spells CASSPRAERENYNEQFF. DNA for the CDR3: TGTGCCAGCAGCCCGAGGGCGGAGCGGGAGAATTACAATGAGCAGTTCTTC.

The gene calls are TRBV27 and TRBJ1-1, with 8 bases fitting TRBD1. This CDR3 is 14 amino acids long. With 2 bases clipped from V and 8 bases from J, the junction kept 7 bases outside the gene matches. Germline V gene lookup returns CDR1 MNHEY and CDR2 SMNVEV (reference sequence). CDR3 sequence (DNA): TGTGCCAGCAGTTTAGTGCAGGGGGCATCCGAAGCTTTCTTT. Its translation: CASSLVQGASEAFF.

CDR3 sequence reads: CASSTTTDRRSNTEAFF. Here the CDR3 DNA reads TGTGCCAGCAGTACGACGACAGACAGGAGATCTAACACTGAAGCTTTCTTT. The chain couples TRBV6-2 or TRBV6-3 to TRBJ1-1; maybe TRBD1 (6 bases). V lost 5 bases, J lost 2 bases, and 21 bases lay in between. This CDR3 is 17 amino acids long. Germline assignment: CDR1 MNHEY and CDR2 SVGEGT.

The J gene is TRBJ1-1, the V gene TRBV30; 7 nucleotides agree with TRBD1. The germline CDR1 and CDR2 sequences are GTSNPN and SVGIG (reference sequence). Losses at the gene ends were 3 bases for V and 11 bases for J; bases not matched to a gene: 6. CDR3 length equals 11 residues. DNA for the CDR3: TGTGCCTGGAGGACTCCGGGACAGGCTTTCTTT. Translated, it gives CAWRTPGQAFF.

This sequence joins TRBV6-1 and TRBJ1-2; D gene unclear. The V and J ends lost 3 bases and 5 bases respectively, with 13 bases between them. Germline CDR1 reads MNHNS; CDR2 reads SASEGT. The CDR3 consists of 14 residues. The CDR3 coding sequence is TGTGCCAGCAGTGAGGTTGTTCGAGCGTATGGCTACACCTTC. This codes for CASSEVVRAYGYTF.

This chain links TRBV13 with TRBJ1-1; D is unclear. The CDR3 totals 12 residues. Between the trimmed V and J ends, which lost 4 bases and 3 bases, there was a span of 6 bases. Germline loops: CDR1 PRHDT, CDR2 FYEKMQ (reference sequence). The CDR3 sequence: CASSYAHTEAFF. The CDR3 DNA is TGTGCCAGCAGCTACGCGCACACTGAAGCTTTCTTT.

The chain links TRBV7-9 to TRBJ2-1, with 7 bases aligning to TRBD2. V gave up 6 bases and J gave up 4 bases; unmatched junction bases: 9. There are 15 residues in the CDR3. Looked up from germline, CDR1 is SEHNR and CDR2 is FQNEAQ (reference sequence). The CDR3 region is CASSRSGIGYNEQFF. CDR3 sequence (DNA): TGTGCCAGCAGTCGGAGCGGGATCGGATACAATGAGCAGTTCTTC.

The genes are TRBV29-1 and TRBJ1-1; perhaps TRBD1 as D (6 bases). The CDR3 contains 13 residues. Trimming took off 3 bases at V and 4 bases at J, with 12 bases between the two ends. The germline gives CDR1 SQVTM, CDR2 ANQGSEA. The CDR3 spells CSVDRGRGTEAFF. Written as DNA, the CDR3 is TGCAGCGTTGACCGCGGCAGGGGCACTGAAGCTTTCTTT.

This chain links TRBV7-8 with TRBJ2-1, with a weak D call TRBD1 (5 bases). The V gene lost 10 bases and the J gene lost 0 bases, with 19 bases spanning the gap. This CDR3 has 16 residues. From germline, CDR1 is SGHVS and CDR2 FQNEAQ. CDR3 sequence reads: CATGRQGASSYNEQFF. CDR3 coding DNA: TGTGCCACCGGTAGACAAGGGGCAAGCTCCTACAATGAGCAGTTCTTC.

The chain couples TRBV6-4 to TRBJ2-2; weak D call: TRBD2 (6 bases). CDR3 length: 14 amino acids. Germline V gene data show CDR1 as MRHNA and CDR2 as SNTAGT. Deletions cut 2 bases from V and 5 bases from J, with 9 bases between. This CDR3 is CASSDRGGTGELFF. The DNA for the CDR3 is TGTGCCAGCAGTGACAGGGGAGGAACCGGGGAGCTGTTTTTT.

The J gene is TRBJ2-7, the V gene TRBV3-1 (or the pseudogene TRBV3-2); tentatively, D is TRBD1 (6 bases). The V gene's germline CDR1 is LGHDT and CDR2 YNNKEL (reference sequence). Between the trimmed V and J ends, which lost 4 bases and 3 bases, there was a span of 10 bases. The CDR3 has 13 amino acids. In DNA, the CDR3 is TGTGCCAGCAGCCCCGACAGGTTCTACGAGCAGTACTTC. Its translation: CASSPDRFYEQYF.